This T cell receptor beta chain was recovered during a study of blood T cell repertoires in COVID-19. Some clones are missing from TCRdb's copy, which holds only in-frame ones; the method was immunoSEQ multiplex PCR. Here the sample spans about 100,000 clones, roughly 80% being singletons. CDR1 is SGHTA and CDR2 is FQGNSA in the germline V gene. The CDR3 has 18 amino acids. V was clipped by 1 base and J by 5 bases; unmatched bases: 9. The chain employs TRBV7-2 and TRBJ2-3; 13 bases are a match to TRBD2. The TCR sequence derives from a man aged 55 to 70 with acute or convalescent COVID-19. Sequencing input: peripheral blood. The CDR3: CASSLVSLAGGRVDTQYF. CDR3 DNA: TGTGCCAGCAGCTTAGTTTCACTAGCGGGGGGGCGTGTAGATACGCAGTATTTT.